The source of this T cell receptor beta chain is a study of blood T cell repertoires in COVID-19. Overall study context: PBMCs, B-cell-depleted T cells, or T cells were the source of the cDNA or gDNA that made up the material.

Authors' methods: Reference gene primer amplification yielded estimated nucleated cell counts. The repertoire was sequenced with immunoSEQ multiplex PCR; TCRdb's copy has only in-frame clones and lacks some. V, J and clone size reflect that table, while D and trimming were determined from the DNA. Of about 160,000 clones detected, 87% appear once; the ten largest clones hold about 3.9%. V lost 1 base and J 6 bases, leaving 10 bases between the germline ends. This CDR3 spans 15 amino acids. Germline CDR1 reads SGHAT; CDR2 reads FQNNGV. The receptor's source is a woman aged 60-70 years who had recovered from COVID-19. Sample: peripheral blood. The rearrangement uses TRBV11-2 and TRBJ1-6; D unresolved. CDR3 region: CASSLGPFANSPLHF. The DNA of the CDR3 is TGTGCCAGCAGCTTAGGGCCCTTCGCTAATTCACCCCTCCACTTT.